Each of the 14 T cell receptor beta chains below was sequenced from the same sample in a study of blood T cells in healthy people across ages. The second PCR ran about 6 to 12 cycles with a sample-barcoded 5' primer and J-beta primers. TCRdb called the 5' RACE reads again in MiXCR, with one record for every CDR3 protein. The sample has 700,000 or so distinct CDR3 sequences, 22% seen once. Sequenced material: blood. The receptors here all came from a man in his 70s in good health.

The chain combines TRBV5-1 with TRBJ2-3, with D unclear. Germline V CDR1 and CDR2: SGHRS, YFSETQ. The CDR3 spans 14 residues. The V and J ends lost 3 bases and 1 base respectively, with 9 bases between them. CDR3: CASSWKVRTDTQYF. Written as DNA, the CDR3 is TGCGCCAGCAGCTGGAAGGTCCGCACAGATACGCAGTATTTT.

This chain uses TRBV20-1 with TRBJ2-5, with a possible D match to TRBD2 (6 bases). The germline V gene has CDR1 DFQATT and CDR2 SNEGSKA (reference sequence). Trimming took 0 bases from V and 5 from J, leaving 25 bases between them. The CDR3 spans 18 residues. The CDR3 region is CSARDNWRDIGFGETQYF. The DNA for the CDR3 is TGCAGTGCTAGAGATAATTGGAGGGATATAGGTTTTGGGGAGACCCAGTACTTC.

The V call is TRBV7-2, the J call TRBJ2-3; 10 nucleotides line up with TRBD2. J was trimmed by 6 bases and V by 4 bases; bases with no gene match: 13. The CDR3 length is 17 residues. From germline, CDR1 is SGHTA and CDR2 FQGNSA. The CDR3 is CASSSHKLAGMADTQYF. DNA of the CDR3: TGTGCCAGCAGCTCCCACAAACTAGCGGGGATGGCGGATACGCAGTATTTT. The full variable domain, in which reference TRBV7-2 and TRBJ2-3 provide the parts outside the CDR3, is GAGVSQSPSNKVTEKGKDVELRCDPISGHTALYWYRQSLGQGLEFLIYFQGNSAPDKSGLPSDRFSAERTGGSVSTLTIQRTQQEDSAVYLCASSSHKLAGMADTQYFGPGTRLTVL.

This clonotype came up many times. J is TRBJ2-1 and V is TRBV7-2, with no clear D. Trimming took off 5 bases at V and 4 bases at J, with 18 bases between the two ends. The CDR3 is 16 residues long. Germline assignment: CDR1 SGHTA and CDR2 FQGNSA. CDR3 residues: CASSPPTSSGYNEQFF. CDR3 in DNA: TGTGCCAGCAGCCCCCCGACGAGTAGTGGGTACAATGAGCAGTTCTTC.

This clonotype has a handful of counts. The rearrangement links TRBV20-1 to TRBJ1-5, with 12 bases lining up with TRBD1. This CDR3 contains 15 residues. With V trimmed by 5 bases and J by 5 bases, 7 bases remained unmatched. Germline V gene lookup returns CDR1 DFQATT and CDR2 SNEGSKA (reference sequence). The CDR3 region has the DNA TGCAGTGCTGCGGGACAGGGGGCTTGGGATCAGCCCCAGCATTTT. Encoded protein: CSAAGQGAWDQPQHF.

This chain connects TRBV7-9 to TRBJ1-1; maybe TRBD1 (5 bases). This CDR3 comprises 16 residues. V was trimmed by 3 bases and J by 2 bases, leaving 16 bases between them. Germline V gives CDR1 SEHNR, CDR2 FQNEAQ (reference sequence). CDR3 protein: CASSFLIGAVNTEAFF. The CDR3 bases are TGTGCCAGCAGCTTTTTAATCGGGGCAGTTAACACTGAAGCTTTCTTT.

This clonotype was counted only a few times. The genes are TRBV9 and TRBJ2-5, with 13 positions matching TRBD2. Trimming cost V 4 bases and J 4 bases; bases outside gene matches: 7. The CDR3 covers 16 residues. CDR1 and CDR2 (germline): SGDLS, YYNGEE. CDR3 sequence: CASSKGTSGIRETQYF. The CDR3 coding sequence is TGTGCCAGCAGCAAGGGGACTAGCGGGATAAGAGAGACCCAGTACTTC. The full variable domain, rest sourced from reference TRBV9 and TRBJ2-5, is DSGVTQTPKHLITATGQRVTLRCSPRSGDLSVYWYQQSLDQGLQFLIQYYNGEERAKGNILERFSAQQFPDLHSELNLSSLELGDSALYFCASSKGTSGIRETQYFGPGTRLLVL.

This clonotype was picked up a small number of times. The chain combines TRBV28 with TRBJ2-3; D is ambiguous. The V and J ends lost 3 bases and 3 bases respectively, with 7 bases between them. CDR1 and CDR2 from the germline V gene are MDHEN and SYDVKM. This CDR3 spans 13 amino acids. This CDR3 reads CASSLGQTDTQYF. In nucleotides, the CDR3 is TGTGCCAGCAGTTTGGGTCAAACAGATACGCAGTATTTT.

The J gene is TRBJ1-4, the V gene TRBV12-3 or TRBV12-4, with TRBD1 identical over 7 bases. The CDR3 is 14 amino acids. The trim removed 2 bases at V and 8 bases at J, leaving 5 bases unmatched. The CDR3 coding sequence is TGTGCCAGCAGTTTAATACAAGGGGGCGAAAAACTGTTTTTT. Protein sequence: CASSLIQGGEKLFF.

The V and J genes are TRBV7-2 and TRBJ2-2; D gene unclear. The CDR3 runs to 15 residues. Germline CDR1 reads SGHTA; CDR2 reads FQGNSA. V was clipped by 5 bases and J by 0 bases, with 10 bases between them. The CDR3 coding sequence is TGTGCCAGCAGCACAAGTGGGACGAACACCGGGGAGCTGTTTTTT. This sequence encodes CASSTSGTNTGELFF.

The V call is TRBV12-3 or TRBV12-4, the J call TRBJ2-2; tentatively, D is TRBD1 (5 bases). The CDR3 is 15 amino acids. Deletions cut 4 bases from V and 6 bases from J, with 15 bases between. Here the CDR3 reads CASSSQGKSAGELFF. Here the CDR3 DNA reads TGTGCCAGCAGTTCCCAGGGAAAGTCCGCCGGGGAGCTGTTTTTT.

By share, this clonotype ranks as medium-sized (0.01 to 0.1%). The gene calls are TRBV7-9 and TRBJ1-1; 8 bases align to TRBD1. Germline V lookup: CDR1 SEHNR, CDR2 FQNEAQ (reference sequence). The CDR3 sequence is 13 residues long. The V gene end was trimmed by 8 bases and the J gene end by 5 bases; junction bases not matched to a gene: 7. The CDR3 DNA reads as TGTGCCAGCCGTAAGACAGGGGAGACTGAAGCTTTCTTT. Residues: CASRKTGETEAFF.

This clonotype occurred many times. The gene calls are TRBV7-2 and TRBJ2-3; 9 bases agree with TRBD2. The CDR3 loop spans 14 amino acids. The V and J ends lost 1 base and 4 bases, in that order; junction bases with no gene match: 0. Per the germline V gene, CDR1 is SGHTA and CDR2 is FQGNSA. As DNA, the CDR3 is TGTGCCAGCAGCTTAGGGACTAGCGCAGATACGCAGTATTTT. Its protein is CASSLGTSADTQYF.

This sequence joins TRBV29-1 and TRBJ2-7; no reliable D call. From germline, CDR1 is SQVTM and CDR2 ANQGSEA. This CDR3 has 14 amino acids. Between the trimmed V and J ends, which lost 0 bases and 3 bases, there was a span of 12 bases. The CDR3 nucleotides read TGCAGCGTTGAAGATCCCCCAGGAAACTACGAGCAGTACTTC. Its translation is CSVEDPPGNYEQYF.